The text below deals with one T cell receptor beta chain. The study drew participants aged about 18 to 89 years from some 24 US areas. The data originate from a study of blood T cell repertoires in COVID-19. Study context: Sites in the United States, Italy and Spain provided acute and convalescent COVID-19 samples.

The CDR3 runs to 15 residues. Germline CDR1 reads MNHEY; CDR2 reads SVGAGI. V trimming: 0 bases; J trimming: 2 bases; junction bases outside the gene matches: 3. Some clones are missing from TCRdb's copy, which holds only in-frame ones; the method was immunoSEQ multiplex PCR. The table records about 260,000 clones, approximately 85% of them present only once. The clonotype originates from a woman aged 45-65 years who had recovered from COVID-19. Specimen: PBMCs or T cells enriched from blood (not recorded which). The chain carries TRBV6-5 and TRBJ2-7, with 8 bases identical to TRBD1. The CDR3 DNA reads TGTGCCAGCAGTTACTCTGACAGGGGTCCCTACGAGCAGTACTTC. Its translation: CASSYSDRGPYEQYF.